This TCR beta chain was sequenced in a study of T cell responses to AZD1222 COVID-19 vaccine. Findings of the study overall: The repertoires were collected only after the peak T cell response. Reports say nearly half of spike-specific TCRs go after unmutated variant regions. Among those given AZD1222, only five to seven were seropositive at baseline.

Method: immunoSEQ multiplex PCR; TCRdb's copy keeps in-frame clones and lacks some. Of 95,000 to 100,000 clones listed, roughly nine tenths are singletons. V lost 4 bases and J 3 bases, leaving 16 bases between the germline ends. CDR1 is MDHEN, CDR2 SYDVKM, per germline. The CDR3 runs 15 residues. As to this clone: Its antigen is still unknown.

Recipients boosted at about 4 weeks or about 12 weeks are pooled. The clonotype comes from an adult who received the AZD1222 COVID-19 vaccine. This chain connects TRBV28 to TRBJ2-7; D unresolved. The starting material was peripheral blood, obtained 28 days after the second AZD1222 dose. In DNA, the CDR3 is TGTGCCAGCAGTTCTCGGAGAGGCCCTCTCTACGAGCAGTACTTC. The encoded protein is CASSSRRGPLYEQYF.